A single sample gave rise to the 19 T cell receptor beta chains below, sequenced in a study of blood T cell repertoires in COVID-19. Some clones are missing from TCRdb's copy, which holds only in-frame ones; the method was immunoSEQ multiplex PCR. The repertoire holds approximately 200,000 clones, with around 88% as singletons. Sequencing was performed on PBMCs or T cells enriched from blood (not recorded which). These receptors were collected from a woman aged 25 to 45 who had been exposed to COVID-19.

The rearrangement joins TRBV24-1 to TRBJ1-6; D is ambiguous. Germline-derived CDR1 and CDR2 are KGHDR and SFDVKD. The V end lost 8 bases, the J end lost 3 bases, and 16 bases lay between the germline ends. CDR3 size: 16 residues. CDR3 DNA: TGTGCCACCACCCCGGGGTCGGAGTACTATAATTCACCCCTCCACTTT. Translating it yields CATTPGSEYYNSPLHF.

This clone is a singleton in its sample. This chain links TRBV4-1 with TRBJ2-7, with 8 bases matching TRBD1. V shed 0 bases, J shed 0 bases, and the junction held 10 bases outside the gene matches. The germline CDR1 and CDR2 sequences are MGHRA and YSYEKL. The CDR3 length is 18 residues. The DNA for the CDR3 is TGCGCCAGCAGCCAAGATTGGGCCGACAGGGGCCTCTCCTACGAGCAGTACTTC. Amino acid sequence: CASSQDWADRGLSYEQYF.

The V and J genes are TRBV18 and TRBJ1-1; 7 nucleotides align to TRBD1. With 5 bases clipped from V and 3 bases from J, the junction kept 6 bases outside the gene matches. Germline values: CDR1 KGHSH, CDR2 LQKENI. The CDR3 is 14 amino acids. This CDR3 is CASSSNRGDTEAFF. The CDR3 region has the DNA TGTGCCAGCTCATCGAACAGGGGTGACACTGAAGCTTTCTTT.

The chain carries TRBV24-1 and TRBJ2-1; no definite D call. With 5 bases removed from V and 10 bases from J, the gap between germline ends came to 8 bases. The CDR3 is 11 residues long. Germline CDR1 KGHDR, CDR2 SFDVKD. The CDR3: CATSVGTEQFF. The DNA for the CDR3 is TGTGCCACCAGTGTGGGCACCGAGCAGTTCTTC.

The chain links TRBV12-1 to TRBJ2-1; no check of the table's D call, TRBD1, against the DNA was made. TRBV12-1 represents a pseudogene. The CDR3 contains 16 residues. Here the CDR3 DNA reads TGTGCCAGCAGCTTGCCGAGAGGGGGCCTCTACAATGAGCAGTTCTTC. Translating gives CASSLPRGGLYNEQFF.

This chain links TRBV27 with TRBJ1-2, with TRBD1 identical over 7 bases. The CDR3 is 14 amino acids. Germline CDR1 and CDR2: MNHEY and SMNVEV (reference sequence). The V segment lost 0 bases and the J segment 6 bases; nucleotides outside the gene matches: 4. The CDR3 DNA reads TGTGCCAGCAGTTTATCGGGACAGTTTGATGGCTACACCTTC. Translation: CASSLSGQFDGYTF.

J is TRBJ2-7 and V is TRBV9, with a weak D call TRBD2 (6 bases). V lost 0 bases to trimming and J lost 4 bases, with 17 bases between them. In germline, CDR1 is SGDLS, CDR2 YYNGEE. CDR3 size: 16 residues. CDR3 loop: CASSVGGGVSYYEQYF. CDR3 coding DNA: TGTGCCAGCAGCGTAGGTGGCGGGGTGAGTTATTACGAGCAGTACTTC.

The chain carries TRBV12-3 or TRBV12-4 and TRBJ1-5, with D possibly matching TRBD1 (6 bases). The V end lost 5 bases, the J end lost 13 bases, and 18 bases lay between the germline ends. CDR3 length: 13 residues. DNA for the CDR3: TGTGCCAGCAGTCCCCAAGGACCGGGACAACAGCATTTT. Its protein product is CASSPQGPGQQHF.

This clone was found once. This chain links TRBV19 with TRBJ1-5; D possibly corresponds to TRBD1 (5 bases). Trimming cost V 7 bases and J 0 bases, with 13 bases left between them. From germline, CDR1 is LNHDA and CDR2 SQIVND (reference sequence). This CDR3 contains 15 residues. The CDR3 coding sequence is TGTGCCAGTACTCTCGGGGGATATAGCAATCAGCCCCAGCATTTT. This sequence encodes CASTLGGYSNQPQHF.

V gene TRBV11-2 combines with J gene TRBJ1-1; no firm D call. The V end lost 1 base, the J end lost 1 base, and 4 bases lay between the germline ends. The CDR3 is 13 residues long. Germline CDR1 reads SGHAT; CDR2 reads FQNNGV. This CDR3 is CASSLVRNTEAFF. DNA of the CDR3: TGTGCCAGCAGCTTAGTCCGGAACACTGAAGCTTTCTTT.

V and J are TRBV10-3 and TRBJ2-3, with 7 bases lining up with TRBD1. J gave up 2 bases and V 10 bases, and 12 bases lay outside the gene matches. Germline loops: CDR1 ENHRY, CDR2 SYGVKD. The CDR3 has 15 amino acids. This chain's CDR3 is CATHRGPVNTDTQYF. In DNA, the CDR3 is TGTGCCACCCACAGGGGCCCGGTTAACACAGATACGCAGTATTTT.

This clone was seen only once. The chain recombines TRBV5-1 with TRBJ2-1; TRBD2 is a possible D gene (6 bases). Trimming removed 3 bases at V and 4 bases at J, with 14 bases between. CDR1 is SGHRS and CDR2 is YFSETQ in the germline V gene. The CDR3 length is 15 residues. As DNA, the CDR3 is TGCGCCAGCAGCTACCCGCGGGGCAATTACAATGAGCAGTTCTTC. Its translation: CASSYPRGNYNEQFF.

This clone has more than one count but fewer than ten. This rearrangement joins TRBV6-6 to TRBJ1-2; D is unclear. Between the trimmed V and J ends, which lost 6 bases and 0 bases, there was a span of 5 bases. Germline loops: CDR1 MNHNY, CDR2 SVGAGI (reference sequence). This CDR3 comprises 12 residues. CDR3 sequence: CASRGANYGYTF. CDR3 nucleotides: TGTGCCAGCAGGGGAGCTAACTATGGCTACACCTTC.

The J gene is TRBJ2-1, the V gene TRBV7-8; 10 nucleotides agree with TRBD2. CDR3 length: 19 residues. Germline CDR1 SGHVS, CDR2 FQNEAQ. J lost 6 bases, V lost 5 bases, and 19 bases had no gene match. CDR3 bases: TGTGCCAGCAGCGTCCGAGAGAGAATAGCGGGGGGACCGCCCAATGAGCAGTTCTTC. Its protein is CASSVRERIAGGPPNEQFF.

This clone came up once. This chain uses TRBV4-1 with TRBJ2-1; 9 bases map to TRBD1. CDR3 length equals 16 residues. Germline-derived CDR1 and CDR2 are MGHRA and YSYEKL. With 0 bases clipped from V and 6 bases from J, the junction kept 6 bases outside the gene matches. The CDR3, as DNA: TGCGCCAGCAGCCAAGAAGCGGGACAGGGTAGCAATGAGCAGTTCTTC. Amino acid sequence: CASSQEAGQGSNEQFF.

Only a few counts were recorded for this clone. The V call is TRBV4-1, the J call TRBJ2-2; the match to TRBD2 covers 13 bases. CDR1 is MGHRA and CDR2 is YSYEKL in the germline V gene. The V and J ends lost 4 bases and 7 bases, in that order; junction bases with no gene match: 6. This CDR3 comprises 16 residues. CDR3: CASSRETSGGRGELFF. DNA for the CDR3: TGCGCCAGCAGCCGTGAGACTAGCGGGGGGCGCGGGGAGCTGTTTTTT.

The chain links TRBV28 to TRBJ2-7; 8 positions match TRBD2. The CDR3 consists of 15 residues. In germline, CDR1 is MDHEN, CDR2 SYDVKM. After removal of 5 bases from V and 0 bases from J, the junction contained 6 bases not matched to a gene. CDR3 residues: CASSHGRGTSYEQYF. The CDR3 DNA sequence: TGTGCCAGCAGTCACGGGAGGGGGACCTCCTACGAGCAGTACTTC.

The CDR3 sequence is CASSSDGGAQSTDTQYF. As DNA, the CDR3 is TGTGCCAGCAGCTCCGACGGGGGGGCCCAAAGCACAGATACGCAGTATTTT. The chain links TRBV7-8 to TRBJ2-3, with 8 bases fitting TRBD2. Unmatched junction bases numbered 9, after V lost 4 bases and J lost 0 bases. CDR1 and CDR2 from the germline V gene are SGHVS and FQNEAQ. The CDR3 contains 17 residues.

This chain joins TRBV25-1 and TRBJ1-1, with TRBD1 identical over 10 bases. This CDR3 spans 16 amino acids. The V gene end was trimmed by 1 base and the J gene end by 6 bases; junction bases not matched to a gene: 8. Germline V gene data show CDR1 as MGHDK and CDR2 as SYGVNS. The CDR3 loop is CASSELALDRGPEAFF. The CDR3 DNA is TGTGCCAGCAGTGAATTAGCGCTCGACAGGGGGCCTGAAGCTTTCTTT.